This TCR beta chain was identified in a study of human T cells and chemical hapten exposure. Study details: On approximately 2 cm by approximately 2 cm of upper inner arm skin, sensitization was performed with 2% DPC. Patch tests containing 0.01% DPC, applied to the upper back, were read at 6 days.

This clonotype has at least ten counts. Time point meaning: patch test 1, 2 weeks after DPC sensitization. As for treatment: therapeutic diphenylcyclopropenone sensitization with weekly scalp DPC. Venepuncture was done earlier than the placement of each patch test. CDR3 length: 16 residues. The ends were cut back, 3 bases at V and 1 base at J, with 19 bases in the middle. The germline gives CDR1 DFQATT, CDR2 SNEGSKA (reference sequence). TCRdb fed the RACE reads into MiXCR, producing one record per CDR3 protein. The sample carries some 120,000 distinct CDR3 sequences, 9.5% to 13% recorded once. The rearrangement uses TRBV20-1 and TRBJ2-7; D is possibly TRBD2 (7 bases). The sequencing here drew on whole blood, taken in connection with sensitization to the hapten diphenylcyclopropenone (DPC). The clonotype originates from a woman between 50 and 59 years old with alopecia areata. Some clones in this sample may be carry-over from other donors' samples. This chain's CDR3 is CSAREGGKLRSYEQYF. DNA for the CDR3: TGCAGTGCTAGGGAGGGGGGGAAATTAAGATCCTACGAGCAGTACTTC.